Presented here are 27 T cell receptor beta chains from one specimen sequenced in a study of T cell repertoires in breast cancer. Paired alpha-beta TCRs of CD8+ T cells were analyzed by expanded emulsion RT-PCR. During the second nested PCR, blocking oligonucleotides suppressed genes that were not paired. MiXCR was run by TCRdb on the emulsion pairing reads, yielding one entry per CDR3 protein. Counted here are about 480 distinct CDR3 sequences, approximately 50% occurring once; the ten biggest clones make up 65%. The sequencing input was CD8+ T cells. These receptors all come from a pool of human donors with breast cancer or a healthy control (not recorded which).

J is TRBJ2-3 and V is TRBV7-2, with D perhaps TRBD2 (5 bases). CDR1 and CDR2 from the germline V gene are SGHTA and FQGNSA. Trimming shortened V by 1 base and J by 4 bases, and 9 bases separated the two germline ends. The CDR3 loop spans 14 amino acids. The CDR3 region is CASSLERFADTQYF. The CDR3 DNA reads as TGTGCCAGCAGCTTAGAGCGGTTTGCAGATACGCAGTATTTT.

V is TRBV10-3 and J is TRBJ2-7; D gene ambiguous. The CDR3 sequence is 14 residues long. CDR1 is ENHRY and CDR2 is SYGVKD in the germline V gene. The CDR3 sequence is CSLNISLPPYEQYF. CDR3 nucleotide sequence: TGTTCCCTCAACATTTCTCTCCCCCCCTACGAGCAGTACTTC.

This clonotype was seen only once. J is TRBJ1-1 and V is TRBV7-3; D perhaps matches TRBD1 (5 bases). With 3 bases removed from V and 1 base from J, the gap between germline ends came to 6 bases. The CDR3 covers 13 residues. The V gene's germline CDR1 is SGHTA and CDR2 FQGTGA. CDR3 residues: CASSFTGNTEAFF. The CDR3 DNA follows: TGTGCCAGCAGCTTTACAGGGAACACTGAAGCTTTCTTT. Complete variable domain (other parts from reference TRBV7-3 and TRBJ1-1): GAGVSQTPSNKVTEKGKYVELRCDPISGHTALYWYRQSLGQGPEFLIYFQGTGAADDSGLPNDRFFAVRPEGSVSTLKIQRTERGDSAVYLCASSFTGNTEAFFGQGTRLTVV.

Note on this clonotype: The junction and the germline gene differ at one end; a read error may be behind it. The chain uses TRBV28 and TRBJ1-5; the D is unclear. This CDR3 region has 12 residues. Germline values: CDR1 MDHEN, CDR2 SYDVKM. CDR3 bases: TGTGCTAGCAGTAGGGAGGGTCAACCCCAGCATTTT. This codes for CASSREGQPQHF.

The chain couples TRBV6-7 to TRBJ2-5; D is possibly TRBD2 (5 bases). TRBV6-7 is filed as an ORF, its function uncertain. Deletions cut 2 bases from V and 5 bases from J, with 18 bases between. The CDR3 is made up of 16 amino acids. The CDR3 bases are TGTGCCAGCAGTTACGCTCGCCTCACACGAGGGGAGACCCAGTACTTC. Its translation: CASSYARLTRGETQYF.

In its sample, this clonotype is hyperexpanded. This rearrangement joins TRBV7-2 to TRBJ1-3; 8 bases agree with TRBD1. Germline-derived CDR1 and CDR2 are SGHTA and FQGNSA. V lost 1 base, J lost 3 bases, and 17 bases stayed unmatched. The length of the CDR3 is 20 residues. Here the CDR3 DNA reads TGTGCCAGCAGCTTAGGAGGTCGGACAGGGATATCTCTCCGTGGAAACACCATATATTTT. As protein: CASSLGGRTGISLRGNTIYF.

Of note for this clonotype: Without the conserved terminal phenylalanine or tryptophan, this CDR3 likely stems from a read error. The CDR3 DNA follows: TGTGCCAGCAGCCGGGGCCCGTCCTACGAGCAGTACTCC. The encoded protein is CASSRGPSYEQYS. The V gene is TRBV7-6, the J gene TRBJ2-7, with D perhaps TRBD1 or TRBD2 (5 bases each). Germline CDR1 SGHVS, CDR2 FNYEAQ. Trimming removed 5 bases at V and 1 base at J, with 9 bases between. This CDR3 contains 13 residues.

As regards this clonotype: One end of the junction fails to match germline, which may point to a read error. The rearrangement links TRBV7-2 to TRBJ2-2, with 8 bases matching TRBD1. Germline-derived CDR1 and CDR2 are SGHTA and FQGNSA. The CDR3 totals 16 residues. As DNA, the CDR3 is TGTGCCAGCAGCTTAGATGGACCAGGGGGCACCGGGGAGCTGCTTTTT. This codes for CASSLDGPGGTGELLF.

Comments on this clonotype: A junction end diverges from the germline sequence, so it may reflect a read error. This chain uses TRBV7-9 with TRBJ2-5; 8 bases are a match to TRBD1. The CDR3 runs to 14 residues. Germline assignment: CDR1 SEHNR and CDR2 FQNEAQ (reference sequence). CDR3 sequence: CANSLRTGRETQYF. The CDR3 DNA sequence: TGTGCCAACAGCCTAAGGACAGGGCGAGAGACCCAGTACTTC.

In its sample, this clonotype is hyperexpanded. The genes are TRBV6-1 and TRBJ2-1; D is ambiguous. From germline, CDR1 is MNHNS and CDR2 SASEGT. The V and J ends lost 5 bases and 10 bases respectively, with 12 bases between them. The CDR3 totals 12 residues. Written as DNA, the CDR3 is TGTGCCAGCAGTTCCCTGGGGAACGAGCAGTTCTTC. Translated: CASSSLGNEQFF.

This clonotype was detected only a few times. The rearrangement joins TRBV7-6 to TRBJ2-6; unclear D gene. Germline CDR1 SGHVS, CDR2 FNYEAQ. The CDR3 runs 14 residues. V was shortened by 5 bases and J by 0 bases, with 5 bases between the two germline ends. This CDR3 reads CASSPDSGANVLTF. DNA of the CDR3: TGTGCCAGCAGCCCAGACTCTGGGGCCAACGTCCTGACTTTC.

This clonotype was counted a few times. The CDR3 sequence: CASSSDPRQGLNNEQFF. For the CDR3, the DNA is TGTGCCAGCAGCTCCGATCCACGACAGGGATTAAACAATGAGCAGTTCTTC. The chain has TRBV7-6 and TRBJ2-1, with TRBD1 matching 7 bases. The CDR3 runs 17 residues. V lost 4 bases, J lost 5 bases, and 14 bases stayed unmatched. Germline V CDR1 and CDR2: SGHVS, FNYEAQ.

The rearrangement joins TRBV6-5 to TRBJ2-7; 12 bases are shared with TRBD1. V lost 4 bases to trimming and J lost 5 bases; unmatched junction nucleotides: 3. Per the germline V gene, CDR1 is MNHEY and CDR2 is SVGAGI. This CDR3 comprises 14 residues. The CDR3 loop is CASSSGTGGDEQYF. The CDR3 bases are TGTGCCAGCAGTTCCGGGACAGGGGGCGACGAGCAGTACTTC.

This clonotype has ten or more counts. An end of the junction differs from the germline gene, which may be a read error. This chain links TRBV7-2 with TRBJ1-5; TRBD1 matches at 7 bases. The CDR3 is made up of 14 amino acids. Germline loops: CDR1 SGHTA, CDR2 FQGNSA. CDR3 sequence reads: CAGSRQGSNQPQHF. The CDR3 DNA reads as TGTGCCGGCAGCCGACAGGGCAGCAATCAGCCCCAGCATTTT.

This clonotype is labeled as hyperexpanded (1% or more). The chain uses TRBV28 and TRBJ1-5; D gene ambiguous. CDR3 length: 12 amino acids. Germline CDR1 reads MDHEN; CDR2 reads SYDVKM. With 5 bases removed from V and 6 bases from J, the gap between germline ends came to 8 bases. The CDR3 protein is CASSRKGQPQHF. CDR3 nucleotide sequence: TGTGCCAGCAGTAGGAAGGGTCAGCCCCAGCATTTT.

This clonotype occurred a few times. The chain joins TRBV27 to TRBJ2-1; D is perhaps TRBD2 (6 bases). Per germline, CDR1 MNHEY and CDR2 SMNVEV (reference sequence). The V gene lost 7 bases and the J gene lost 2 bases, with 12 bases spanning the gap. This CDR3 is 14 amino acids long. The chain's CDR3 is CASTSGGTYNEQFF. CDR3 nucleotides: TGTGCCAGCACCTCAGGCGGGACCTACAATGAGCAGTTCTTC.

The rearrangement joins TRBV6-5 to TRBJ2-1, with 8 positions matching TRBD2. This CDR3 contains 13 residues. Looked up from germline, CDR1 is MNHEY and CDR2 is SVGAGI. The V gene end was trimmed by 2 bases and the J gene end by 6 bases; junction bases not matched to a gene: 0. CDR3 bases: TGTGCCAGCAGTTACGGACTAGCCAATGAGCAGTTCTTC. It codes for CASSYGLANEQFF.

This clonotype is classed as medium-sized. The CDR3 protein is CASSPPGSSGTTEQYF. The CDR3 nucleotides are TGTGCCAGCTCACCACCGGGTTCTAGCGGGACGACCGAGCAGTACTTC. The chain combines TRBV18 with TRBJ2-7; 9 positions match TRBD2. Trimming took 0 bases from V and 6 from J; bases not matched to a gene: 9. The CDR3 sequence is 16 residues long. Germline loops: CDR1 KGHSH, CDR2 LQKENI.

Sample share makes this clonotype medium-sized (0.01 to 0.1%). The CDR3 DNA reads as TGCGCCAGCAGCCCACCTTTGGGAGCGGGAAGCGAGCAGTTCTTC. Translation: CASSPPLGAGSEQFF. The genes are TRBV4-3 and TRBJ2-1; TRBD2 aligns across 7 bases. The length of the CDR3 is 15 residues. Germline CDR1 LGHNA, CDR2 YSLEER. V trimming: 4 bases; J trimming: 10 bases; junction bases outside the gene matches: 13.

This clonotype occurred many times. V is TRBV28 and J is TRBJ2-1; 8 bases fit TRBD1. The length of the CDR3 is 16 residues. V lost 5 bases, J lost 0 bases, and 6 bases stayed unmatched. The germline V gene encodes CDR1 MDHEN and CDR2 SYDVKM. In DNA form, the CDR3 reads TGTGCCAGCAGTCCCAGGGGGCAGGGCTCCTACAATGAGCAGTTCTTC. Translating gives CASSPRGQGSYNEQFF. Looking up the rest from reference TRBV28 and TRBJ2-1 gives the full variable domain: DVKVTQSSRYLVKRTGEKVFLECVQDMDHENMFWYRQDPGLGLRLIYFSYDVKMKEKGDIPEGYSVSREKKERFSLILESASTNQTSMYLCASSPRGQGSYNEQFFGPGTRLTVL.

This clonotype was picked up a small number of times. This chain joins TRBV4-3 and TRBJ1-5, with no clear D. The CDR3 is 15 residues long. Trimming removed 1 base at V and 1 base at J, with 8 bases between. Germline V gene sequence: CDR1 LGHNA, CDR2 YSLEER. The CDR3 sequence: CASSQALGSNQPQHF. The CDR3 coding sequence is TGCGCCAGCAGCCAAGCTTTAGGAAGCAATCAGCCCCAGCATTTT.

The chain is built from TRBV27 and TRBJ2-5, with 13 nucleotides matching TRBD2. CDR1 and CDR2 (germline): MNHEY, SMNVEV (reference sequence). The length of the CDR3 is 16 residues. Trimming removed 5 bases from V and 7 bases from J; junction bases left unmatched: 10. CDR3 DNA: TGTGCCAGCAGTCAAAGACTAGCGGGAGGTTACGGGACCCAGTACTTC. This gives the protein CASSQRLAGGYGTQYF.

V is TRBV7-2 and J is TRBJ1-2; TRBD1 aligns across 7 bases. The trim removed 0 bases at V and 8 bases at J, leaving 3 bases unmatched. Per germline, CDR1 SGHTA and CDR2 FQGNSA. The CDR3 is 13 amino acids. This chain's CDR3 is CASSLAGGDGYTF. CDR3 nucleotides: TGTGCCAGCAGCTTAGCAGGGGGCGACGGCTACACCTTC. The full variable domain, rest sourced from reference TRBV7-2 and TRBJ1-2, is GAGVSQSPSNKVTEKGKDVELRCDPISGHTALYWYRQSLGQGLEFLIYFQGNSAPDKSGLPSDRFSAERTGGSVSTLTIQRTQQEDSAVYLCASSLAGGDGYTFGSGTRLTVV.

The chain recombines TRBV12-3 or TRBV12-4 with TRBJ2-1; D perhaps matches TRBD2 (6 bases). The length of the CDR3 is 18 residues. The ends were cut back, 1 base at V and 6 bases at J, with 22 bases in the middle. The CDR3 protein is CASSLGVQRGMGGNEQFF. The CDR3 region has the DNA TGTGCCAGCAGTTTAGGTGTCCAGCGCGGGATGGGAGGCAATGAGCAGTTCTTC.

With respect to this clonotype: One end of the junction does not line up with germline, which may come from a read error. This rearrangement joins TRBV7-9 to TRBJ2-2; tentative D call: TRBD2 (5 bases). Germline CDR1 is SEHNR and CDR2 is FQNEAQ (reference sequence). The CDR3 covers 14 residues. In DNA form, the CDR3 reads TGTGCCAGCAGCCCACGGGCGAACACCGGGGAGCGGTTTTTC. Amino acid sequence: CASSPRANTGERFF. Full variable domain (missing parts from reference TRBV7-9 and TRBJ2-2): DTGVSQNPRHKITKRGQNVTFRCDPISEHNRLYWYRQTLGQGPEFLTYFQNEAQLEKSRLLSDRFSAERPKGSFSTLEIQRTEQGDSAMYLCASSPRANTGERFFGEGSRLTVL.

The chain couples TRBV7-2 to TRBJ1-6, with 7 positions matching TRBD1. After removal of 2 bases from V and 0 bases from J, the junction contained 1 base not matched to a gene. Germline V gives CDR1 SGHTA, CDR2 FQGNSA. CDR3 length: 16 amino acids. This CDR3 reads CASSLQGGSYNSPLHF. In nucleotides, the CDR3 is TGTGCCAGCAGCTTACAGGGGGGCTCCTATAATTCACCCCTCCACTTT.

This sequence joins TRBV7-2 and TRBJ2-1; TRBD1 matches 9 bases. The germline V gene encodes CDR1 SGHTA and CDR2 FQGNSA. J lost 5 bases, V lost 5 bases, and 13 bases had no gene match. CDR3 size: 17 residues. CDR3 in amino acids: CASSRRPGQGSNNEQFF. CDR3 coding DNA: TGTGCCAGCAGCCGTAGACCGGGACAGGGCTCTAACAATGAGCAGTTCTTC. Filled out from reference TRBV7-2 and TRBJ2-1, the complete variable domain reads GAGVSQSPSNKVTEKGKDVELRCDPISGHTALYWYRQSLGQGLEFLIYFQGNSAPDKSGLPSDRFSAERTGGSVSTLTIQRTQQEDSAVYLCASSRRPGQGSNNEQFFGPGTRLTVL.